Shown below are 3 T cell receptor beta chains from a single sample sequenced in a study of CD8 T cells in ankylosing spondylitis. A single record per CDR3 protein comes from TCRdb applying MiXCR to the 5' RACE reads. The sample shows about 190,000 distinct CDR3 sequences, approximately 13% of them seen only once. The sample taken for sequencing was blood, either unsorted or a sorted T cell fraction (not recorded which). The source is a female donor with ankylosing spondylitis or in good health (not recorded which).

This rearrangement joins TRBV20-1 to TRBJ2-5, with 7 bases matching TRBD1. Germline values: CDR1 DFQATT, CDR2 SNEGSKA (reference sequence). V lost 3 bases to trimming and J lost 5 bases; unmatched junction nucleotides: 9. This CDR3 contains 14 residues. This CDR3 is CSASFGAGGETQYF. The CDR3 DNA sequence: TGCAGTGCTAGTTTTGGGGCAGGGGGTGAGACCCAGTACTTC.

This clonotype appeared a few times. The CDR3 region is CASSQDRPAGGLPNTQYF. CDR3 DNA: TGCGCCAGCAGCCAAGATCGCCCAGCGGGAGGCCTCCCGAATACGCAGTATTTT. The rearrangement joins TRBV4-3 to TRBJ2-3, with 9 bases fitting TRBD2. This CDR3 spans 18 amino acids. Trimming took 0 bases from V and 7 from J; bases not matched to a gene: 14. The germline V gene encodes CDR1 LGHNA and CDR2 YSLEER.

This clonotype was seen many times. This chain links TRBV4-2 with TRBJ2-7; 8 nucleotides agree with TRBD2. There are 16 residues in the CDR3. The J segment lost 2 bases and the V segment lost 2 bases, leaving 8 bases of the junction unmatched. Germline loops: CDR1 LGHNA, CDR2 YNFKEQ. The CDR3 region has the DNA TGTGCCAGCAGCCAATCGGGCAGCGGGAGCCCCTACGAGCAGTACTTC. Translating it yields CASSQSGSGSPYEQYF.